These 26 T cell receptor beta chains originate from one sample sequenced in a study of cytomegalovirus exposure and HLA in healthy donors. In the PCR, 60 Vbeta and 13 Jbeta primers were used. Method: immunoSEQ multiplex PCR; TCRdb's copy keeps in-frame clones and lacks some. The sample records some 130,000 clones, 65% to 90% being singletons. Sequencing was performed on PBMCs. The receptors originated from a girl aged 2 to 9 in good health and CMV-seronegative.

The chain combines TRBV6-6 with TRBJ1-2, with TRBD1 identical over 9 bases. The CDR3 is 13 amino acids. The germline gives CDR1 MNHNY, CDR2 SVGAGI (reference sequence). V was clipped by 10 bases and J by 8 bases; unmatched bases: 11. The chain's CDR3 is CAILGQGSRGYTF. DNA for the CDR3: TGTGCCATCTTAGGACAGGGGTCTCGCGGCTACACCTTC.

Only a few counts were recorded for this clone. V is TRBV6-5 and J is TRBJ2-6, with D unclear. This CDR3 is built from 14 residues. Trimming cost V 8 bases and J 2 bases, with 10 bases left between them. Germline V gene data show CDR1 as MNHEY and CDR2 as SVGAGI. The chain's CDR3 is CASGRDAGANVLTF. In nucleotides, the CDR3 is TGTGCCAGCGGTAGAGATGCTGGGGCCAACGTCCTGACTTTC.

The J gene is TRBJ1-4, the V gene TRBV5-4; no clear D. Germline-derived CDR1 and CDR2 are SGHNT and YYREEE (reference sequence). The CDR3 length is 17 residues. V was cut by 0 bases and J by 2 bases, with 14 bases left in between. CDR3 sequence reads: CASSLAGSLPTNEKLFF. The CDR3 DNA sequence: TGTGCCAGCAGCTTGGCCGGGAGCCTACCGACTAATGAAAAACTGTTTTTT.

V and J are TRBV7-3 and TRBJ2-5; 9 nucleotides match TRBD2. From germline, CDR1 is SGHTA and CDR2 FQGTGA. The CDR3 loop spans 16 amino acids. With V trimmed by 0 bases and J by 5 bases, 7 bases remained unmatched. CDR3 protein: CASSLTGGGAYETQYF. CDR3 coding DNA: TGTGCCAGCAGCTTAACCGGCGGGGGGGCCTACGAGACCCAGTACTTC.

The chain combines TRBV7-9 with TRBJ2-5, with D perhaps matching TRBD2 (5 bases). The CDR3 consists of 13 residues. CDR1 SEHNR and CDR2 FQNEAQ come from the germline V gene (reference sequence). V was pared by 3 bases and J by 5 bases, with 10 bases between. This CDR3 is CASSFGVPETQYF. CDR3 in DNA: TGTGCCAGCAGCTTCGGGGTCCCCGAGACCCAGTACTTC.

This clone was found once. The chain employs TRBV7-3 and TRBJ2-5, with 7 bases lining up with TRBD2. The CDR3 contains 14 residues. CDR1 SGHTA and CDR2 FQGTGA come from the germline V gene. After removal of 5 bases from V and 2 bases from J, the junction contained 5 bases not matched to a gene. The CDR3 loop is CASSRSGQQETQYF. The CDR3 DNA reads TGTGCCAGCAGCCGTAGCGGGCAACAAGAGACCCAGTACTTC.

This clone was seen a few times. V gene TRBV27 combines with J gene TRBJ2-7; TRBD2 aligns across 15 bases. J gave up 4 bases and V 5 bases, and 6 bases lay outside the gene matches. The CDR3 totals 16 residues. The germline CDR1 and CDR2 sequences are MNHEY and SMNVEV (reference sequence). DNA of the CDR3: TGTGCCAGCAGTCCGAGGACTAGCGGGAGGGGATACGAGCAGTACTTC. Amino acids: CASSPRTSGRGYEQYF.

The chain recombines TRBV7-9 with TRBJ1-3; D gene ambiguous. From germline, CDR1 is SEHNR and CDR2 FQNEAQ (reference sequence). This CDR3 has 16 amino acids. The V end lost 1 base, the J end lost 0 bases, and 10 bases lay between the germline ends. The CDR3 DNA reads TGTGCCAGCAGCTTAGTACAGTCTTTCTCTGGAAACACCATATATTTT. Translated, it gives CASSLVQSFSGNTIYF.

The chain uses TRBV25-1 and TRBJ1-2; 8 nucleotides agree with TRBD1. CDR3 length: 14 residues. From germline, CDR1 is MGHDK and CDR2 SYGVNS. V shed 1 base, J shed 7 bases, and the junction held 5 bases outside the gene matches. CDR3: CASSEFDRGGGYTF. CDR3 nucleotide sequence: TGTGCCAGCAGTGAATTTGACAGGGGTGGTGGCTACACCTTC.

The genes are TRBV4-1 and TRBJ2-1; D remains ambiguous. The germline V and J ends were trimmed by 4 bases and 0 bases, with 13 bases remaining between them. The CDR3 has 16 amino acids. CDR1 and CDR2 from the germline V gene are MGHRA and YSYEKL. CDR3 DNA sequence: TGCGCCAGCAGCCTTAGATCCTCGAGCTCCTACAATGAGCAGTTCTTC. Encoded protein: CASSLRSSSSYNEQFF.

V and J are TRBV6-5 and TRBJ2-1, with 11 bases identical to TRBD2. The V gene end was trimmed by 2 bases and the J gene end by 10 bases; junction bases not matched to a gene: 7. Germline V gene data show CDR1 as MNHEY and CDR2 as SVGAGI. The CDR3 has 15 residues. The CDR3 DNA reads TGTGCCAGCAGTTACGACCAACGACTAGCGGGAGAGCAGTTCTTC. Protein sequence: CASSYDQRLAGEQFF.

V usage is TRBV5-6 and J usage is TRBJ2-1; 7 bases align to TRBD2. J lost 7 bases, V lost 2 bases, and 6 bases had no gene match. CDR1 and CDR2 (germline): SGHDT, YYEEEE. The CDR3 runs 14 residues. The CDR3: CASSFYGGINEQFF. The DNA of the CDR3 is TGTGCCAGCAGCTTTTACGGGGGGATTAATGAGCAGTTCTTC.

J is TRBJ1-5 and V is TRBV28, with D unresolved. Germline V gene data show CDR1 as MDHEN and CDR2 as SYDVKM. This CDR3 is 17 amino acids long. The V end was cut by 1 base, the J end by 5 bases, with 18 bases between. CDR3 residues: CASSLFFRQRRYQPQHF. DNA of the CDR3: TGTGCCAGCAGTTTATTCTTTCGACAAAGACGCTATCAGCCCCAGCATTTT.

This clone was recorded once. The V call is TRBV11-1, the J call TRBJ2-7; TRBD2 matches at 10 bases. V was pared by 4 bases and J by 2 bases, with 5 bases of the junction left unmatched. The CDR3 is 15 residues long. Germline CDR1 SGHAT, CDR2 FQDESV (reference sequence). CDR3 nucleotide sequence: TGTGCCAGCAGCTCATCCGGGACTAGCGCCTACGAGCAGTACTTC. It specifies CASSSSGTSAYEQYF.

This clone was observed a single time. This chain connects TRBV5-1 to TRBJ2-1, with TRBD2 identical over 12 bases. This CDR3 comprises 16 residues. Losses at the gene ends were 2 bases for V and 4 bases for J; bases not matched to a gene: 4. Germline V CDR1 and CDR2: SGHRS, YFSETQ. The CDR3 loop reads CASSLTSGRTYNEQFF. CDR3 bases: TGCGCCAGCAGCTTAACTAGCGGGAGGACGTACAATGAGCAGTTCTTC.

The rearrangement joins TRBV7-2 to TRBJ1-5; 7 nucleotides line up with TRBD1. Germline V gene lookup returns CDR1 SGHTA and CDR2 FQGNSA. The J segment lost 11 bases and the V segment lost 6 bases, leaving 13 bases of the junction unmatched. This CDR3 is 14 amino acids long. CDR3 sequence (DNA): TGTGCCAGCAGTCCTGACAGGGCCCCAGGGGCCCAGCATTTT. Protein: CASSPDRAPGAQHF.

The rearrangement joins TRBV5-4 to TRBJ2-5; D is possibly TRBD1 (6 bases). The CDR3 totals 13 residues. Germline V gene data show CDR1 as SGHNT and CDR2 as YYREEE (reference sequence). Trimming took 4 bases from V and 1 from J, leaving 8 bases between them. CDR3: CASSRGTQETQYF. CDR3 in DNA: TGTGCCAGCAGCAGGGGGACCCAAGAGACCCAGTACTTC.

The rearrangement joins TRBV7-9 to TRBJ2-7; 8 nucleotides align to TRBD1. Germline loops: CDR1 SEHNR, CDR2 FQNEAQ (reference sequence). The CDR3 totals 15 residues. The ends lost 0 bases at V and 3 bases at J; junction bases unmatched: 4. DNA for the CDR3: TGTGCCAGCAGCTTAGCGGAAGGACAGGGCTACGAGCAGTACTTC. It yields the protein CASSLAEGQGYEQYF.

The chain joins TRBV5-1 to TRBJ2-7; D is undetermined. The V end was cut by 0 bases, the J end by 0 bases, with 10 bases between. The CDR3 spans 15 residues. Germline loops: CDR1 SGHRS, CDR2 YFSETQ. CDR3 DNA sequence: TGCGCCAGCAGCTTGGGTCAGGCCCTCTCCTACGAGCAGTACTTC. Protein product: CASSLGQALSYEQYF. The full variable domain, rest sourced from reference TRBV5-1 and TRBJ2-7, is KAGVTQTPRYLIKTRGQQVTLSCSPISGHRSVSWYQQTPGQGLQFLFEYFSETQRNKGNFPGRFSGRQFSNSRSEMNVSTLELGDSALYLCASSLGQALSYEQYFGPGTRLTVT.

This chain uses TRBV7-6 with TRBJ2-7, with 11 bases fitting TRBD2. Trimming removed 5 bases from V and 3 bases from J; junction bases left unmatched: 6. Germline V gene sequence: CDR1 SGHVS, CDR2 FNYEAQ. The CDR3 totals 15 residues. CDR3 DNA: TGTGCCAGCAGCCCCATCGGGACTAGCGGCTACGAGCAGTACTTC. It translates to CASSPIGTSGYEQYF.

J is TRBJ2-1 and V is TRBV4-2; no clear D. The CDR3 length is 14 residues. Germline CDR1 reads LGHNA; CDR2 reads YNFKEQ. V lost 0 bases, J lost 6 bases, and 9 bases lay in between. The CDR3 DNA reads TGTGCCAGCAGCCAAGATAGTAGCATCAATGAGCAGTTCTTC. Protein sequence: CASSQDSSINEQFF.

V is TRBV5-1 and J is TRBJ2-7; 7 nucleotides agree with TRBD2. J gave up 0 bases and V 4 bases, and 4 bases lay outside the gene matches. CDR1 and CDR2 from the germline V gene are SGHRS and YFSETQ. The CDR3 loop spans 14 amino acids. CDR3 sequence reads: CASSAGGSSYEQYF. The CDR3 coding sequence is TGCGCCAGCAGCGCAGGCGGGAGCTCCTACGAGCAGTACTTC.

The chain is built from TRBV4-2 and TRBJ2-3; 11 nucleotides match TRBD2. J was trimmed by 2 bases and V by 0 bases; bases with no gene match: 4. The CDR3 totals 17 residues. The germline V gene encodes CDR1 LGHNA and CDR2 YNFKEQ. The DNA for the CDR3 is TGTGCCAGCAGCCAAGAAGCGGGACTAGCGGCCACAGATACGCAGTATTTT. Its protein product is CASSQEAGLAATDTQYF.

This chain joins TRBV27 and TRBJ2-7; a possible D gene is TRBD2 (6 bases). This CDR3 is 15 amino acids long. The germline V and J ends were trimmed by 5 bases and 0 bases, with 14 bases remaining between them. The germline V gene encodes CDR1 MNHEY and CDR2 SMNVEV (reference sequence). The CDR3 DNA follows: TGTGCCAGCAGTACTATAGGAGGGGTCTCCTACGAGCAGTACTTC. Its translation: CASSTIGGVSYEQYF.

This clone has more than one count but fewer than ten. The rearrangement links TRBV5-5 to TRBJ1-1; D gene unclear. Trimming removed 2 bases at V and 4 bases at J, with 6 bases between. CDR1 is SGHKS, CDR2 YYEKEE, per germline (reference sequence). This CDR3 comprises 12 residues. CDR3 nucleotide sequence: TGTGCCAGCAGCTTCGGCGGCACTGAAGCTTTCTTT. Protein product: CASSFGGTEAFF.

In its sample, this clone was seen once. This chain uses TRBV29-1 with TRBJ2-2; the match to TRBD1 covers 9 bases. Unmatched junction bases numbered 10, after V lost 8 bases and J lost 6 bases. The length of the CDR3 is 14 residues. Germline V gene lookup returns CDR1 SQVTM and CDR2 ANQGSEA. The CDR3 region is CSFLRQGEAGELFF. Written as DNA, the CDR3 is TGCAGCTTCTTGAGACAGGGGGAGGCCGGGGAGCTGTTTTTT.